The next 18 T cell receptor beta chains were all read from a single sample in a study of human T cells and chemical hapten exposure. Sequencing started from total RNA isolated from unfractionated whole blood. TCRdb redid the calling of the 5' RACE reads with MiXCR, one entry per CDR3 protein. The sample has around 82,000 distinct CDR3 sequences, approximately 8% seen once; the top ten hold about 2.2%. The source of these receptors is a male donor in good health.

This clonotype was detected once. V is TRBV20-1 and J is TRBJ1-1, with D tentatively TRBD1 (5 bases). The CDR3 has 13 residues. The V gene lost 3 bases and the J gene lost 3 bases, with 11 bases spanning the gap. Germline V gene sequence: CDR1 DFQATT, CDR2 SNEGSKA (reference sequence). The CDR3 sequence is CSASRDRDTEAFF. As DNA, the CDR3 is TGCAGTGCTAGCCGGGACCGAGACACTGAAGCTTTCTTT.

At least ten counts were recorded for this clonotype. The rearrangement links TRBV5-1 to TRBJ2-4, with D tentatively TRBD1 or TRBD2 (5 bases each). The V end was cut by 0 bases, the J end by 0 bases, with 10 bases between. Per the germline V gene, CDR1 is SGHRS and CDR2 is YFSETQ. The CDR3 is 16 amino acids. In nucleotides, the CDR3 is TGCGCCAGCAGCTTGGCGGGGCCGCTAGCCAAAAACATTCAGTACTTC. It yields the protein CASSLAGPLAKNIQYF.

This clonotype has a count of ten or more. The chain employs TRBV6-4 and TRBJ2-3; D perhaps matches TRBD2 (6 bases). Germline assignment: CDR1 MRHNA and CDR2 SNTAGT. The CDR3 totals 17 residues. V was trimmed by 7 bases and J by 0 bases, leaving 20 bases between them. The CDR3 loop is CASKGTGTATSTDTQYF. The CDR3 coding sequence is TGTGCCAGCAAGGGGACCGGGACTGCTACTAGCACAGATACGCAGTATTTT.

On this clonotype itself: Possible read error: a much larger clone is one base away. This rearrangement joins TRBV18 to TRBJ2-1; D remains unclear. Germline V gene sequence: CDR1 KGHSH, CDR2 LQKENI. This CDR3 comprises 15 residues. The CDR3 region has the DNA TGTGTCAGCTCACCACCCGTTGGGGCCTACAATGAGCAGTTCTTC. Translation: CVSSPPVGAYNEQFF.

This clonotype came up many times. This chain uses TRBV6-5 with TRBJ1-6, with 7 bases matching TRBD1. Germline lookup yields CDR1 MNHEY and CDR2 SVGAGI. V was clipped by 4 bases and J by 6 bases; unmatched bases: 9. The CDR3 is 16 amino acids. The CDR3 bases are TGTGCCAGCAGTTCTCAACCCGGGACAGTTAATTCACCCCTCCACTTT. Translated: CASSSQPGTVNSPLHF.

This clonotype was recorded a few times. The chain carries TRBV7-2 and TRBJ1-6, with TRBD1 matching over 7 bases. The CDR3 runs 14 residues. Trimming took 1 base from V and 9 from J; bases not matched to a gene: 3. Per germline, CDR1 SGHTA and CDR2 FQGNSA. The CDR3 coding sequence is TGTGCCAGCAGCTTAGAAAGGGGGCGTTCACCCCTCCACTTT. This encodes CASSLERGRSPLHF.

This clonotype was seen repeatedly, ten times or more. The J gene is TRBJ1-1, the V gene TRBV2, with 9 bases identical to TRBD1. Germline V gene sequence: CDR1 SNHLY, CDR2 FYNNEI. V trimming: 8 bases; J trimming: 5 bases; junction bases outside the gene matches: 3. This CDR3 has 12 residues. The CDR3 reads CASVDRGTEAFF. The CDR3 DNA is TGTGCCAGCGTGGACAGGGGAACTGAAGCTTTCTTT.

The chain couples TRBV5-1 to TRBJ1-1; maybe TRBD1 (6 bases). V dropped 6 bases and J dropped 1 base, with 13 bases sitting between them. The CDR3 length is 14 residues. The germline V gene has CDR1 SGHRS and CDR2 YFSETQ. CDR3 nucleotide sequence: TGCGCCAGCAAAAAACAGGGAACGAACACTGAAGCTTTCTTT. Its protein is CASKKQGTNTEAFF.

The chain combines TRBV7-9 with TRBJ2-1; 13 bases agree with TRBD2. Per germline, CDR1 SEHNR and CDR2 FQNEAQ (reference sequence). The CDR3 is 19 residues long. V was clipped by 6 bases and J by 0 bases; unmatched bases: 11. In nucleotides, the CDR3 is TGTGCCAGCAGGCTTCTCGGGACTAGCGGGGTTCGCTCCTACAATGAGCAGTTCTTC. Translating gives CASRLLGTSGVRSYNEQFF.

This clonotype was counted at least ten times. This chain links TRBV6-1 with TRBJ1-1; 7 nucleotides line up with TRBD1. Germline V lookup: CDR1 MNHNS, CDR2 SASEGT. V lost 3 bases to trimming and J lost 0 bases; unmatched junction nucleotides: 13. The length of the CDR3 is 18 residues. The CDR3 bases are TGTGCCAGCAGTGAGAGTTCTCAAGGGGGCTTGATGAACACTGAAGCTTTCTTT. Amino acids: CASSESSQGGLMNTEAFF.

Many counts were recorded for this clonotype. The chain employs TRBV7-8 and TRBJ2-7; a weak D match, TRBD1 (6 bases). V was cut by 1 base and J by 5 bases, with 15 bases left in between. This CDR3 comprises 15 residues. The germline CDR1 and CDR2 sequences are SGHVS and FQNEAQ. The CDR3 is CASSLGPRGNDEQYF. Here the CDR3 DNA reads TGTGCCAGCAGCTTAGGTCCCAGGGGAAACGACGAGCAGTACTTC.

The chain employs TRBV18 and TRBJ2-1; D may be TRBD1 or TRBD2 (5 bases each). The V gene's germline CDR1 is KGHSH and CDR2 LQKENI. This CDR3 is built from 15 residues. The V end was cut by 4 bases, the J end by 2 bases, with 12 bases between. CDR3 nucleotide sequence: TGTGCCAGCTCACTCCGGGACGGTACCTACAATGAGCAGTTCTTC. Amino acids: CASSLRDGTYNEQFF. The full variable domain, rest sourced from reference TRBV18 and TRBJ2-1, is NAGVMQNPRHLVRRRGQEARLRCSPMKGHSHVYWYRQLPEEGLKFMVYLQKENIIDESGMPKERFSAEFPKEGPSILRIQQVVRGDSAAYFCASSLRDGTYNEQFFGPGTRLTVL.

J is TRBJ1-2 and V is TRBV27; D perhaps matches TRBD1 (5 bases). The CDR3 consists of 15 residues. Trimming stripped 3 bases from V and 4 bases from J, with 15 bases between. CDR1 and CDR2 (germline): MNHEY, SMNVEV (reference sequence). The CDR3 DNA follows: TGTGCCAGCAGTTTCCAGGGTCCCCGATCCTATGGCTACACCTTC. Its translation: CASSFQGPRSYGYTF.

This clonotype was seen only a few times. The gene calls are TRBV21-1 and TRBJ2-6; the D call of TRBD2 is as the table states it, not checked on the DNA. TRBV21-1 is a documented pseudogene. The CDR3 sequence is 21 residues long. CDR3 in DNA: TGTGCCAGCAGCAAAGGTTCAGGGGGAGGGAGTAAGGCTGCTGGGGCCAACGTCCTGACTTTC. Its protein is CASSKGSGGGSKAAGANVLTF.

The chain recombines TRBV7-2 with TRBJ1-5, with 10 bases identical to TRBD1. The CDR3 extends over 14 amino acids. Germline loops: CDR1 SGHTA, CDR2 FQGNSA. The V gene end was trimmed by 5 bases and the J gene end by 5 bases; junction bases not matched to a gene: 3. In nucleotides, the CDR3 is TGTGCCAGCAGCCCAGACAGGGGGCATCAGCCCCAGCATTTT. This codes for CASSPDRGHQPQHF.

This clonotype was observed at least ten times. The rearrangement joins TRBV3-1 to TRBJ2-3; the match to TRBD1 covers 8 bases. This CDR3 contains 17 residues. In germline, CDR1 is LGHDT, CDR2 YNNKEL (reference sequence). V shed 1 base, J shed 3 bases, and the junction held 9 bases outside the gene matches. For the CDR3, the DNA is TGTGCCAGCAGCCAAGGTCCAGGGGGCCCTGGGACAGATACGCAGTATTTT. Protein sequence: CASSQGPGGPGTDTQYF.

This clonotype has a handful of counts. This chain connects TRBV20-1 to TRBJ2-1; D unclear. CDR3 length equals 15 residues. V lost 4 bases to trimming and J lost 0 bases, with 13 bases between them. Germline CDR1 reads DFQATT; CDR2 reads SNEGSKA (reference sequence). The CDR3 loop reads CSAKLGASSYNEQFF. CDR3 nucleotide sequence: TGCAGTGCTAAACTTGGTGCGAGCTCCTACAATGAGCAGTTCTTC.

This clonotype came up a few times. The chain uses TRBV11-2 and TRBJ1-1, with 8 bases identical to TRBD1. The trim removed 1 base at V and 5 bases at J, leaving 3 bases unmatched. The CDR3 contains 14 residues. Per germline, CDR1 SGHAT and CDR2 FQNNGV. The CDR3 coding sequence is TGTGCCAGCAGCTTAGTTCAGGGGGCTACTGAAGCTTTCTTT. This sequence encodes CASSLVQGATEAFF.